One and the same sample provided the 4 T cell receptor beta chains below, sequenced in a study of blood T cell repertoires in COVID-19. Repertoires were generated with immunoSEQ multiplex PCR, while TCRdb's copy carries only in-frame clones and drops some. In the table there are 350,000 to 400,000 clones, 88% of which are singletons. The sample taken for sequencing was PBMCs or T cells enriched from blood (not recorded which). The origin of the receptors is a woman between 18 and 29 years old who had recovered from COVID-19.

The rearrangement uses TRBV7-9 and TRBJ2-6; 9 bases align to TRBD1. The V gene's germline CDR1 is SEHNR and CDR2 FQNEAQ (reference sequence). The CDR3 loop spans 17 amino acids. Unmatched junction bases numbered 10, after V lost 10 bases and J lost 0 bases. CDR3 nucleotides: TGTGCCATTCCGGACAGGGGCCTACCCTCTGGGGCCAACGTCCTGACTTTC. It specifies CAIPDRGLPSGANVLTF.

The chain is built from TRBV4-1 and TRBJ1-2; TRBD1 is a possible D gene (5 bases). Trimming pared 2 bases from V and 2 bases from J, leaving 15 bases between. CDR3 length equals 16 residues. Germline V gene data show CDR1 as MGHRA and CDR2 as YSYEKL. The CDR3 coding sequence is TGCGCCAGCAGCCAATTAGGGTGGGCAGGGAACTATGGCTACACCTTC. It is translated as CASSQLGWAGNYGYTF.

This chain's CDR3 is CASPAGVHEQYF. CDR3 in DNA: TGTGCGTCCCCAGCGGGGGTCCACGAGCAGTACTTC. J is TRBJ2-7 and V is TRBV7-6, with TRBD2 matching over 8 bases. This CDR3 is built from 12 residues. The V gene's germline CDR1 is SGHVS and CDR2 FNYEAQ.

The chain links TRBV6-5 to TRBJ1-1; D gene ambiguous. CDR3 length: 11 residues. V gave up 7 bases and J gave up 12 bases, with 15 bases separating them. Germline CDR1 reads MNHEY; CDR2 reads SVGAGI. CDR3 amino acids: CASTERGQSFF. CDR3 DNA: TGTGCCAGCACCGAAAGAGGGCAATCTTTCTTT.